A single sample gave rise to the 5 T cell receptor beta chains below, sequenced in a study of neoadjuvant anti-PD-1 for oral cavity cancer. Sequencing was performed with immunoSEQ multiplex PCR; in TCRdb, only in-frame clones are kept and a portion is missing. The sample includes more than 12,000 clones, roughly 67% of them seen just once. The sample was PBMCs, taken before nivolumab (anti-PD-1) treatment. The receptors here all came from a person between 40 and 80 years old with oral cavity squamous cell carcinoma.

The CDR3 coding sequence is TGTGCCAGCAGTGGGACCGCTTTTAATGAAAAACTGTTTTTT. Translation: CASSGTAFNEKLFF. The V call is TRBV2, the J call TRBJ1-4; D not certain. The CDR3 totals 14 residues. Germline V CDR1 and CDR2: SNHLY, FYNNEI. Trimming stripped 4 bases from V and 4 bases from J, with 10 bases between.

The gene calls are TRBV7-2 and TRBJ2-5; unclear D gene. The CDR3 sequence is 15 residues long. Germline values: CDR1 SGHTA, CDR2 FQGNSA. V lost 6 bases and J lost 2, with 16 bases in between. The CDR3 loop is CASSFGSGDQETQYF. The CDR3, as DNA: TGTGCCAGCAGTTTTGGGTCTGGGGATCAAGAGACCCAGTACTTC. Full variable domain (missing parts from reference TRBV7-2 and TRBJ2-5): GAGVSQSPSNKVTEKGKDVELRCDPISGHTALYWYRQSLGQGLEFLIYFQGNSAPDKSGLPSDRFSAERTGGSVSTLTIQRTQQEDSAVYLCASSFGSGDQETQYFGPGTRLLVL.

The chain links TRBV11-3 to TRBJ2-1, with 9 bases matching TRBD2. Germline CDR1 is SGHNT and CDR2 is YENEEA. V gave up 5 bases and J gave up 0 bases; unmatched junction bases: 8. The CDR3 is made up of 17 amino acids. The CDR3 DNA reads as TGTGCCAGCAGCCAGAGAGCGGGGGGCAGCTCCTACAATGAGCAGTTCTTC. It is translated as CASSQRAGGSSYNEQFF.

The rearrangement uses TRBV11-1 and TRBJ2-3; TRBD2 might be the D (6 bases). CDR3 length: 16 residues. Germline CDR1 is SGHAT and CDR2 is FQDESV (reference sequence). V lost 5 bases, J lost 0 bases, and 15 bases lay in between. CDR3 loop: CASSQSPGVSTDTQYF. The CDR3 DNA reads TGTGCCAGCAGCCAGAGCCCGGGAGTAAGCACAGATACGCAGTATTTT.

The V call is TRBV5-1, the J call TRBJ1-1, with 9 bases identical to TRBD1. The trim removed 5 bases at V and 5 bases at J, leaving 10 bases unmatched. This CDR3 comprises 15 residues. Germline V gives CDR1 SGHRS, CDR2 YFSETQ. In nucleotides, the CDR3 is TGCGCCAGCAGGCCCCCGGGACAGGGAGGGACTGAAGCTTTCTTT. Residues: CASRPPGQGGTEAFF.